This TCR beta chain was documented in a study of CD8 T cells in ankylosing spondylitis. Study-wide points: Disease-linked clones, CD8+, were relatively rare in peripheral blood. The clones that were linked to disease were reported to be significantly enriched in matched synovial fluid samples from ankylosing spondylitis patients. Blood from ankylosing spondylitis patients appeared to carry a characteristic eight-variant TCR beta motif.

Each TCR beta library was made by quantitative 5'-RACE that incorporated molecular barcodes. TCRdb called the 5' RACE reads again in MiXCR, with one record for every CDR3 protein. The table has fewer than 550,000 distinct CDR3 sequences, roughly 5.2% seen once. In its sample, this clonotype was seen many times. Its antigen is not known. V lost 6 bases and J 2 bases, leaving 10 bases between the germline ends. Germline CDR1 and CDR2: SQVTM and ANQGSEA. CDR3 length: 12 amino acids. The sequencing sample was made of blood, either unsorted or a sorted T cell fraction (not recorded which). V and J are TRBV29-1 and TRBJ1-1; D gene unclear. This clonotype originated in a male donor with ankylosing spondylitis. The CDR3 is CSVSGGNTEAFF. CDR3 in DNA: TGCAGCGTGTCAGGAGGTAACACTGAAGCTTTCTTT. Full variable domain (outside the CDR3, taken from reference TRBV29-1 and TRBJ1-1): SAVISQKPSRDICQRGTSLTIQCQVDSQVTMMFWYRQQPGQSLTLIATANQGSEATYESGFVIDKFPISRPNLTFSTLTVSNMSPEDSSIYLCSVSGGNTEAFFGQGTRLTVV.